These 30 T cell receptor beta chains originate from one sample sequenced in a study of blood T cell repertoires in COVID-19. Only in-frame clones appear in the TCRdb table, and some are missing; sequencing was by immunoSEQ multiplex PCR. This table holds approximately 60,000 clones, about 93% found once. The sample consisted of peripheral blood. Receptor source: a man in his 70s with active COVID-19.

The chain has TRBV2 and TRBJ1-2; 9 positions match TRBD1. J gave up 7 bases and V 10 bases, and 10 bases lay outside the gene matches. CDR1 and CDR2 from the germline V gene are SNHLY and FYNNEI. There are 13 residues in the CDR3. The CDR3 DNA reads as TGTGCCATGCACCCGGACAGGGGACCTGGCTACACCTTC. Amino acids: CAMHPDRGPGYTF. Complete variable domain (other parts from reference TRBV2 and TRBJ1-2): EPEVTQTPSHQVTQMGQEVILRCVPISNHLYFYWYRQILGQKVEFLVSFYNNEISEKSEIFDDQFSVERPDGSNFTLKIRSTKLEDSAMYFCAMHPDRGPGYTFGSGTRLTVV.

The chain links TRBV21-1 to TRBJ2-7; the table calls TRBD2, which could not be checked here. TRBV21-1 corresponds to a pseudogene. This CDR3 spans 15 amino acids. CDR3 sequence reads: CASSDGRESSYEQYV. The DNA of the CDR3 is TGTGCCAGCAGCGACGGACGGGAGAGCTCCTACGAGCAGTACGTC.

This rearrangement joins TRBV19 to TRBJ1-5, with D unresolved. Looked up from germline, CDR1 is LNHDA and CDR2 is SQIVND (reference sequence). The CDR3 contains 15 residues. The germline V and J ends were trimmed by 2 bases and 0 bases, with 8 bases remaining between them. The CDR3 DNA reads TGTGCCAGTAGTATACGCGGGTCTAGCAATCAGCCCCAGCATTTT. As protein: CASSIRGSSNQPQHF.

This sequence joins TRBV27 and TRBJ2-3; a weak D match, TRBD2 (6 bases). Germline V gene sequence: CDR1 MNHEY, CDR2 SMNVEV (reference sequence). There are 14 residues in the CDR3. V gave up 3 bases and J gave up 0 bases, with 7 bases separating them. The CDR3 loop is CASSFLASTDTQYF. DNA for the CDR3: TGTGCCAGCAGTTTTCTAGCGAGCACAGATACGCAGTATTTT.

This rearrangement joins TRBV28 to TRBJ1-1; D gene unclear. The CDR3 is 14 residues long. CDR1 MDHEN and CDR2 SYDVKM come from the germline V gene. Trimming took 5 bases from V and 5 from J, leaving 15 bases between them. For the CDR3, the DNA is TGTGCCAGCAGTCTACTAGGGTGGGGAACTGAAGCTTTCTTT. This codes for CASSLLGWGTEAFF.

The genes are TRBV6-5 and TRBJ2-5, with TRBD1 matching 10 bases. V lost 6 bases to trimming and J lost 5 bases; unmatched junction nucleotides: 9. The CDR3 is 15 amino acids. Germline V CDR1 and CDR2: MNHEY, SVGAGI. CDR3 DNA sequence: TGTGCCAGCAGAGAGGGACAGGGGAGCTTCGAGACCCAGTACTTC. Its protein product is CASREGQGSFETQYF.

The chain has TRBV7-2 and TRBJ1-5; possibly TRBD1 for D (5 bases). This CDR3 is 15 amino acids long. Trimming took 5 bases from V and 2 from J, leaving 13 bases between them. CDR1 is SGHTA and CDR2 is FQGNSA in the germline V gene. The CDR3 region has the DNA TGTGCCAGCAGCCCGAGTGAAGGGGGCAATCAGCCCCAGCATTTT. Its protein is CASSPSEGGNQPQHF. Variable domain in full (rest from reference TRBV7-2 and TRBJ1-5): GAGVSQSPSNKVTEKGKDVELRCDPISGHTALYWYRQSLGQGLEFLIYFQGNSAPDKSGLPSDRFSAERTGGSVSTLTIQRTQQEDSAVYLCASSPSEGGNQPQHFGDGTRLSIL.

The genes are TRBV9 and TRBJ2-2; the match to TRBD1 covers 8 bases. With V trimmed by 2 bases and J by 6 bases, 6 bases remained unmatched. Germline-derived CDR1 and CDR2 are SGDLS and YYNGEE. This CDR3 has 15 amino acids. The CDR3 coding sequence is TGTGCCAGCAGCGTTCAGGGGGCGCTAGCCGGGGAGCTGTTTTTT. Translation gives CASSVQGALAGELFF.

The CDR3 is CASSFLNSGANVLTF. The CDR3 DNA follows: TGTGCCAGCAGCTTTCTAAACTCTGGGGCCAACGTCCTGACTTTC. V gene TRBV13 combines with J gene TRBJ2-6; D remains unclear. Per the germline V gene, CDR1 is PRHDT and CDR2 is FYEKMQ (reference sequence). CDR3 length equals 15 residues. Trimming removed 3 bases at V and 0 bases at J, with 6 bases between.

This chain connects TRBV6-5 to TRBJ1-5; no reliable D call. The CDR3 runs to 13 residues. The V end was cut by 6 bases, the J end by 1 base, with 7 bases between. Germline lookup yields CDR1 MNHEY and CDR2 SVGAGI. For the CDR3, the DNA is TGTGCCAGCAGGCAGGAAAGCAATCAGCCCCAGCATTTT. The encoded protein is CASRQESNQPQHF.

The chain is built from TRBV6-4 and TRBJ1-3; the D gene is possibly TRBD1 (5 bases). Germline V gene lookup returns CDR1 MRHNA and CDR2 SNTAGT. The CDR3 runs 17 residues. Trimming removed 2 bases from V and 4 bases from J, with 18 bases in between. The CDR3 here is CASSDAHRPITGNTIYF. For the CDR3, the DNA is TGTGCCAGCAGTGACGCCCACAGGCCCATTACGGGAAACACCATATATTTT.

The chain joins TRBV7-7 to TRBJ2-3; TRBD2 agrees at 11 bases. This CDR3 is 15 amino acids long. V lost 4 bases, J lost 1 base, and 1 base stayed unmatched. CDR1 and CDR2 from the germline V gene are SSHAT and FNYEAQ (reference sequence). CDR3 in DNA: TGTGCCAGCAGCTCGGGACTAGCGGGCACAGATACGCAGTATTTT. Translated: CASSSGLAGTDTQYF.

The rearrangement joins TRBV6-4 to TRBJ2-7; 8 bases align to TRBD2. Germline V CDR1 and CDR2: MRHNA, SNTAGT. The V and J ends lost 7 bases and 0 bases, in that order; junction bases with no gene match: 11. CDR3 size: 16 residues. CDR3 bases: TGTGCCAGCAATGTCCCCGGGACTAGGTCCTCCTACGAGCAGTACGTC. It yields the protein CASNVPGTRSSYEQYV.

The CDR3 protein is CASSLPGLQGNEQFF. In nucleotides, the CDR3 is TGTGCCAGCAGCTTACCGGGACTACAAGGGAATGAGCAGTTCTTC. This chain links TRBV7-8 with TRBJ2-1; 7 bases fit TRBD2. Trimming cost V 2 bases and J 7 bases; bases outside gene matches: 8. CDR1 is SGHVS and CDR2 is FQNEAQ in the germline V gene. The CDR3 totals 15 residues.

The gene calls are TRBV5-1 and TRBJ2-3; 15 positions match TRBD2. CDR1 is SGHRS and CDR2 is YFSETQ in the germline V gene. Germline trimming cut 4 bases from V and 1 base from J; bases unmatched to any gene: 7. This CDR3 has 18 residues. For the CDR3, the DNA is TGCGCCAGCAGCCGGACTAGCGGGGGGGCGGGGCGCACAGATACGCAGTATTTT. It codes for CASSRTSGGAGRTDTQYF.

The chain employs TRBV7-8 and TRBJ2-1; D is unclear. Germline V lookup: CDR1 SGHVS, CDR2 FQNEAQ. Trimming took off 5 bases at V and 0 bases at J, with 11 bases between the two ends. The CDR3 length is 15 residues. The CDR3 protein is CASSPSWSSYNEQFF. The CDR3 region has the DNA TGTGCCAGCAGCCCAAGCTGGAGCTCCTACAATGAGCAGTTCTTC.

The chain uses TRBV11-3 and TRBJ1-4; weak D call: TRBD1 (5 bases). The CDR3 spans 15 residues. V was trimmed by 3 bases and J by 2 bases, leaving 10 bases between them. Germline V gene sequence: CDR1 SGHNT, CDR2 YENEEA. This CDR3 is CASSFSGGTNEKLFF. The CDR3 nucleotides read TGTGCCAGCAGCTTCAGCGGGGGGACTAATGAAAAACTGTTTTTT. The full variable domain, rest sourced from reference TRBV11-3 and TRBJ1-4, is EAGVVQSPRYKIIEKKQPVAFWCNPISGHNTLYWYLQNLGQGPELLIRYENEEAVDDSQLPKDRFSAERLKGVDSTLKIQPAELGDSAVYLCASSFSGGTNEKLFFGSGTQLSVL.

The V gene is TRBV7-2, the J gene TRBJ1-6; D unclear. The CDR3 loop spans 14 amino acids. Per the germline V gene, CDR1 is SGHTA and CDR2 is FQGNSA. Trimming shortened V by 5 bases and J by 7 bases, and 12 bases separated the two germline ends. In DNA form, the CDR3 reads TGTGCCAGCAGCCAAATAGCGGAGAATTCACCCCTCCACTTT. Translating it yields CASSQIAENSPLHF.

The genes are TRBV5-1 and TRBJ2-5; TRBD1 matches 9 bases. Trimming cost V 2 bases and J 5 bases; bases outside gene matches: 7. The germline gives CDR1 SGHRS, CDR2 YFSETQ. The CDR3 has 15 residues. The CDR3 region is CASSLQGAGAETQYF. The CDR3 DNA is TGCGCCAGCAGCTTACAGGGGGCTGGGGCGGAGACCCAGTACTTC.

This clone was seen a few times. Other DNA sequences in the sample encode the same CDR3. This rearrangement joins TRBV6-6 to TRBJ1-1; no clear D gene. Trimming stripped 2 bases from V and 0 bases from J, with 7 bases between. The CDR3 loop spans 14 amino acids. The V gene's germline CDR1 is MNHNY and CDR2 SVGAGI (reference sequence). The DNA of the CDR3 is TGTGCCAGCAGTTACGCCGAGATGAACACTGAAGCTTTCTTT. Protein product: CASSYAEMNTEAFF.

The rearrangement links TRBV7-9 to TRBJ1-2; D is possibly TRBD1 (6 bases). CDR1 SEHNR and CDR2 FQNEAQ come from the germline V gene (reference sequence). The CDR3 extends over 11 amino acids. V lost 5 bases and J 10 bases, leaving 11 bases between the germline ends. The CDR3, as DNA: TGTGCCAGCAGCATAACAGGGAACTACACCTTC. Protein sequence: CASSITGNYTF.

The gene calls are TRBV4-1 and TRBJ2-1; 9 bases match TRBD2. Germline V lookup: CDR1 MGHRA, CDR2 YSYEKL. The CDR3 is 20 residues long. V dropped 4 bases and J dropped 0; count of bases not matched to a gene: 16. CDR3 bases: TGCGCCAGCAGCCTCGCCAAGGGGCGGGGGGGCCCCAGCTCCTACAATGAGCAGTTCTTC. Its protein product is CASSLAKGRGGPSSYNEQFF.

A few counts support this clone. J is TRBJ1-4 and V is TRBV19, with 7 bases fitting TRBD1. J lost 2 bases, V lost 9 bases, and 12 bases had no gene match. This CDR3 comprises 16 residues. CDR1 is LNHDA and CDR2 is SQIVND in the germline V gene (reference sequence). CDR3 in amino acids: CASKNRGWSTNEKLFF. The CDR3 DNA reads TGTGCCAGCAAAAACAGGGGATGGAGCACTAATGAAAAACTGTTTTTT. Full variable domain (missing parts from reference TRBV19 and TRBJ1-4): DGGITQSPKYLFRKEGQNVTLSCEQNLNHDAMYWYRQDPGQGLRLIYYSQIVNDFQKGDIAEGYSVSREKKESFPLTVTSAQKNPTAFYLCASKNRGWSTNEKLFFGSGTQLSVL.

The chain couples TRBV11-3 to TRBJ2-5; D possibly corresponds to TRBD1 (6 bases). V gave up 4 bases and J gave up 1 base, with 25 bases separating them. The length of the CDR3 is 19 residues. Germline V lookup: CDR1 SGHNT, CDR2 YENEEA. DNA of the CDR3: TGTGCCAGCAGCTATCCCCCGTGGGTGGACAGCAACCCCCAAGAGACCCAGTACTTC. Its protein is CASSYPPWVDSNPQETQYF.

The V gene is TRBV4-3, the J gene TRBJ1-2; 8 bases line up with TRBD1. V was pared by 5 bases and J by 7 bases, with 3 bases of the junction left unmatched. CDR1 is LGHNA and CDR2 is YSLEER in the germline V gene. The CDR3 sequence is 12 residues long. CDR3 sequence: CASSTGQAGYTF. Here the CDR3 DNA reads TGCGCCAGCAGCACGGGACAGGCTGGCTACACCTTC.

This chain connects TRBV6-2 or TRBV6-3 to TRBJ2-1; TRBD2 matches 7 bases. The CDR3 runs 15 residues. The germline V gene has CDR1 MNHEY and CDR2 SVGEGT. V shed 0 bases, J shed 4 bases, and the junction held 3 bases outside the gene matches. The CDR3 coding sequence is TGTGCCAGCAGTTACTCGGGGGGGAATTACAATGAGCAGTTCTTC. This encodes CASSYSGGNYNEQFF.

This clone has only one observation. The V gene is TRBV5-1, the J gene TRBJ2-7; a possible D gene is TRBD2 (5 bases). Trimming removed 6 bases from V and 5 bases from J, with 18 bases in between. The CDR3 is 14 residues long. Germline assignment: CDR1 SGHRS and CDR2 YFSETQ. The CDR3 region has the DNA TGCGCCAGCACCATCTTGGGCGGGTCTCACGAGCAGTACTTC. Protein product: CASTILGGSHEQYF. The full variable domain, with the rest looked up from reference TRBV5-1 and TRBJ2-7, is KAGVTQTPRYLIKTRGQQVTLSCSPISGHRSVSWYQQTPGQGLQFLFEYFSETQRNKGNFPGRFSGRQFSNSRSEMNVSTLELGDSALYLCASTILGGSHEQYFGPGTRLTVT.

DNA for the CDR3: TGCAGCGTTGACGGGACTAGCGGGGGGTCTAATACGCAGTATTTT. Its protein is CSVDGTSGGSNTQYF. V usage is TRBV29-1 and J usage is TRBJ2-3; TRBD2 matches at 15 bases. The CDR3 contains 15 residues. J gave up 7 bases and V 3 bases, and 5 bases lay outside the gene matches. Germline assignment: CDR1 SQVTM and CDR2 ANQGSEA.

This clone was seen just once. The chain couples TRBV9 to TRBJ2-2, with 7 bases fitting TRBD1. The CDR3 extends over 15 amino acids. CDR1 is SGDLS, CDR2 YYNGEE, per germline. V dropped 0 bases and J dropped 6; count of bases not matched to a gene: 5. CDR3 nucleotides: TGTGCCAGCAGCGTAGGGCAGGGGGTCCCCGGGGAGCTGTTTTTT. This gives the protein CASSVGQGVPGELFF.

The chain combines TRBV7-9 with TRBJ2-1; no definite D call. V lost 4 bases to trimming and J lost 9 bases, with 16 bases between them. CDR3 size: 14 residues. Germline CDR1 is SEHNR and CDR2 is FQNEAQ (reference sequence). The chain's CDR3 is CASSSPPLRGEQFF. In DNA, the CDR3 is TGTGCCAGCAGCTCCCCCCCCTTGCGTGGTGAGCAGTTCTTC.